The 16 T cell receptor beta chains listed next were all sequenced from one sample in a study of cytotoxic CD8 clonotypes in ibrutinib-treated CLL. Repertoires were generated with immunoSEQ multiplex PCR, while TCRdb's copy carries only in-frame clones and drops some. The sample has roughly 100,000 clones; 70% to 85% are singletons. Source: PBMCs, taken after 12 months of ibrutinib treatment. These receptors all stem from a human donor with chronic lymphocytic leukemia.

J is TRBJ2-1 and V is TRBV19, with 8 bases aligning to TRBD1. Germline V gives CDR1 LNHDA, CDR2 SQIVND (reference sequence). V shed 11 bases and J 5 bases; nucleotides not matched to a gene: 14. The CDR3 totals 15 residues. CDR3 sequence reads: CACDFGQGSHNEQFF. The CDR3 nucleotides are TGTGCCTGCGACTTCGGACAGGGTTCCCACAATGAGCAGTTCTTC.

DNA for the CDR3: TGTGCCAGCAGCTTAGATTTAGGGCCGGGGGAAAAACTGTTTTTT. Translation gives CASSLDLGPGEKLFF. J is TRBJ1-4 and V is TRBV11-2; D gene ambiguous. The germline CDR1 and CDR2 sequences are SGHAT and FQNNGV. The CDR3 totals 15 residues. The V end lost 0 bases, the J end lost 8 bases, and 13 bases lay between the germline ends.

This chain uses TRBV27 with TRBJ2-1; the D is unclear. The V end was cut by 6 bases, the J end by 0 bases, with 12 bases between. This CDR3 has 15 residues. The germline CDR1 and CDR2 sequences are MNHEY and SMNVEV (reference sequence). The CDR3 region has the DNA TGTGCCAGCAGGCCCTCCGAGAGCTCCTACAATGAGCAGTTCTTC. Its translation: CASRPSESSYNEQFF.

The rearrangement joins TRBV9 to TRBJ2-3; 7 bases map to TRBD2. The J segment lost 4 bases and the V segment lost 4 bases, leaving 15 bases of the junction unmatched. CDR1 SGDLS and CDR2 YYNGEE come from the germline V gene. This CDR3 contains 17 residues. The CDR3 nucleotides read TGTGCCAGCAGCCCAAGACTAGCCGTGGGTTCGCCAGATACGCAGTATTTT. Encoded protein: CASSPRLAVGSPDTQYF. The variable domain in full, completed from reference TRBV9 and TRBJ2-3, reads DSGVTQTPKHLITATGQRVTLRCSPRSGDLSVYWYQQSLDQGLQFLIQYYNGEERAKGNILERFSAQQFPDLHSELNLSSLELGDSALYFCASSPRLAVGSPDTQYFGPGTRLTVL.

The DNA for the CDR3 is TGTGCCAGCAGCTTGGGTCCGGGACAGGGGACCGGGGAGCTGTTTTTT. Protein: CASSLGPGQGTGELFF. The chain uses TRBV5-6 and TRBJ2-2; 10 bases are a match to TRBD1. The J segment lost 5 bases and the V segment lost 0 bases, leaving 4 bases of the junction unmatched. Germline values: CDR1 SGHDT, CDR2 YYEEEE. The CDR3 has 16 amino acids.

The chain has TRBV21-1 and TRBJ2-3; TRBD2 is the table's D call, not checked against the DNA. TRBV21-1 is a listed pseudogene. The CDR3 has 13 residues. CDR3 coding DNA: TGTGCCAGCACTAGCGGGGCGGGGGATACGCAGTATTTT. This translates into CASTSGAGDTQYF.

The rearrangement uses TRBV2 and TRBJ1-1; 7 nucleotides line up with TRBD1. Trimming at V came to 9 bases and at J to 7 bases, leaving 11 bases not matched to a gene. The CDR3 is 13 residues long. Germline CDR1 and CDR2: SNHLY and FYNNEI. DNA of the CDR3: TGTGCCAGTTCAAGGACAGGCTCCAGTGAAGCTTTCTTT. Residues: CASSRTGSSEAFF.

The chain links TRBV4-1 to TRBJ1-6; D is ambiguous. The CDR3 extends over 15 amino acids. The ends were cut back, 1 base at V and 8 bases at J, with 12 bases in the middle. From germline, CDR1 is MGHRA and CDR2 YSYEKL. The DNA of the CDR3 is TGCGCCAGCAGCCAAGTAACGGGGTCCCATTCACCCCTCCACTTT. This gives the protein CASSQVTGSHSPLHF.

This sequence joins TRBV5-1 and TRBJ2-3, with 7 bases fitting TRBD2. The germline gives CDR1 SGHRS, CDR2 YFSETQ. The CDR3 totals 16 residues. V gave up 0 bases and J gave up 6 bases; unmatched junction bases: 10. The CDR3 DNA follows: TGCGCCAGCAGCTTGGCGACGGGACTACCTGGGGATACGCAGTATTTT. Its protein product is CASSLATGLPGDTQYF.

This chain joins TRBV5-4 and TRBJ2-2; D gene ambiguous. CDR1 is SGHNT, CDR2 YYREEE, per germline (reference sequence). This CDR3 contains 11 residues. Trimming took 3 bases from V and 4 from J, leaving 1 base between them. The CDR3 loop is CASSSTGELFF. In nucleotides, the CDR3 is TGTGCCAGCAGCTCCACCGGGGAGCTGTTTTTT.

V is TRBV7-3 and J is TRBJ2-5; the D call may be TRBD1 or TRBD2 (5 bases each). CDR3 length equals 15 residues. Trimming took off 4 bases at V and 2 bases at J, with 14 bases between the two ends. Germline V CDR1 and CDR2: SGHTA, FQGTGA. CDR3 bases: TGTGCCAGCAGCTCCGGGGCCACCTCTCAAGAGACCCAGTACTTC. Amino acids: CASSSGATSQETQYF.

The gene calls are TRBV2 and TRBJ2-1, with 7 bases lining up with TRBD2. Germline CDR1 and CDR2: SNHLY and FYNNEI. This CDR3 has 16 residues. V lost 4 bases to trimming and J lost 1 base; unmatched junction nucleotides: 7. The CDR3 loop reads CASSAGLTLSYNEQFF. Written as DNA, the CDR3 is TGTGCCAGCAGTGCGGGACTAACCTTATCCTACAATGAGCAGTTCTTC.

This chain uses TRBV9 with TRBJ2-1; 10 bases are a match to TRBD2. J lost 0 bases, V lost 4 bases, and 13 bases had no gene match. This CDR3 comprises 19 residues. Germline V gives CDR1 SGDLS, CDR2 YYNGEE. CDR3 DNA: TGTGCCAGCAGCCCCCGTCCCGGGACTAGCGCGTTCTCCTACAATGAGCAGTTCTTC. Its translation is CASSPRPGTSAFSYNEQFF.

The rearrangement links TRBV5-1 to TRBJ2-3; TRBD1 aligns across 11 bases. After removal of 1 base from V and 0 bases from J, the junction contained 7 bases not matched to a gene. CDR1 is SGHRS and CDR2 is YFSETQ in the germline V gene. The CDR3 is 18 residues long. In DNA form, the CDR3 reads TGCGCCAGCAGCTTGTTGTGGACAGGGGGCAGTAGCACAGATACGCAGTATTTT. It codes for CASSLLWTGGSSTDTQYF.

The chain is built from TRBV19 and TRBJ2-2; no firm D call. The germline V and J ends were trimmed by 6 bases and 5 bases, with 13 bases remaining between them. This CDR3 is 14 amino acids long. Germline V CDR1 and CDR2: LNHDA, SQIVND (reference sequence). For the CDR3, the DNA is TGTGCCAGTAGGGACGGCACGACGACCGGGGAGCTGTTTTTT. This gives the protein CASRDGTTTGELFF.

The CDR3 here is CSVALSTDTQYF. Written as DNA, the CDR3 is TGCAGCGTTGCCTTAAGCACAGATACGCAGTATTTT. The chain couples TRBV29-1 to TRBJ2-3; D is ambiguous. The CDR3 extends over 12 amino acids. V was pared by 4 bases and J by 0 bases, with 5 bases between. Germline assignment: CDR1 SQVTM and CDR2 ANQGSEA.